The rows below give T cell receptor beta chains drawn from one sample of a study of OX40 agonist ivuxolimab in advanced cancers. Using immunoSEQ multiplex PCR, the repertoire was profiled, and TCRdb retains in-frame clones only, with some absent. The sample has about 26,000 clones, just under 80% seen once. The sample here was CD4+ or CD8+ T cells sorted from blood, taken in a trial of the OX40 agonist ivuxolimab. Every receptor here comes from an adult with an advanced solid tumor such as melanoma, head and neck, liver or kidney cancer. The CDR3 runs from the conserved cysteine through the conserved F or W. Each record gives: J gene, V gene, D gene, clone size, CDR3 protein, CDR3 DNA. A D gene is named only where the DNA matches it firmly. Clone size is given for some rows only: seen once, a few or many times, or a class if the clone is expanded.

TRBJ2-1,TRBV5-1,.,.,CASSDQQGGSYNEQFF,TGTGCCAGCAGTGACCAACAGGGTGGATCCTACAATGAGCAGTTCTTC
TRBJ1-2,TRBV28,.,few,CASNDGYYGYTF,TGTGCCAGCAACGACGGGTACTATGGCTACACCTTC
TRBJ1-5,TRBV27,TRBD1,.,CASSTGARGQPQHF,TGTGCCAGCAGTACAGGGGCGCGTGGTCAGCCCCAGCATTTT
TRBJ2-2,TRBV19,.,.,CASTTRGLNTGELFF,TGTGCCAGTACCACCCGGGGGTTAAACACCGGGGAGCTGTTTTTT
TRBJ1-5,TRBV9,TRBD1,.,CASSARDRGQPQHF,TGTGCCAGCAGCGCCCGGGACAGGGGTCAGCCCCAGCATTTT
TRBJ1-2,TRBV4-2,TRBD1,.,CASSQVVQGDVRYTF,TGTGCCAGCAGCCAAGTGGTTCAGGGGGACGTTCGCTACACCTTC
TRBJ2-5,TRBV9,TRBD1,.,CASSGTGVGETQYF,TGTGCCAGCAGCGGGACAGGGGTAGGAGAGACCCAGTACTTC
TRBJ2-3,TRBV4-1,.,.,CASSHGPSDTQYF,TGCGCCAGCAGCCACGGACCCTCGGATACGCAGTATTTT
TRBJ2-7,TRBV7-6,.,few,CASSIQTKHF,TGTGCCAGCAGCATCCAGACAAAGCACTTC
TRBJ2-1,TRBV6-4,.,.,CASSDTDGDYNEQFF,TGTGCCAGCAGTGACACCGATGGAGACTACAATGAGCAGTTCTTC
TRBJ1-3,TRBV2,TRBD1,medium-sized,CASSWDSSGNTIYF,TGTGCCAGCAGTTGGGACAGCTCTGGAAACACCATATATTTT
TRBJ1-5,TRBV27,.,.,CASGKRGNQPQHF,TGTGCCAGCGGAAAGAGGGGCAATCAGCCCCAGCATTTT
TRBJ2-3,TRBV27,.,.,CASRPLGGHLSDTQYF,TGTGCCAGCAGGCCCTTGGGGGGGCATCTCTCAGATACGCAGTATTTT
TRBJ1-1,TRBV6-5,.,.,CASSYSSSGAEAFF,TGTGCCAGCAGTTACTCGAGCTCCGGGGCTGAAGCTTTCTTT
TRBJ2-5,TRBV5-1,TRBD1,.,CASSPGTGGQETQYF,TGCGCCAGCAGCCCCGGGACAGGGGGACAAGAGACCCAGTACTTC
TRBJ1-5,TRBV4-1,.,.,CASSPKVLEPQHF,TGCGCCAGCAGCCCAAAAGTCCTGGAGCCCCAGCATTTT
TRBJ2-3,TRBV9,.,.,CASSVVSTDTQYF,TGTGCCAGCAGCGTCGTCAGCACAGATACGCAGTATTTT
TRBJ2-7,TRBV19,TRBD2,.,CASSDTGGPYEQYF,TGTGCCAGTAGTGATACGGGAGGGCCGTACGAGCAGTACTTC
TRBJ1-2,TRBV7-8,TRBD1,.,CASSLEDRGLFGGYTF,TGTGCCAGCAGCTTAGAAGACAGGGGGCTTTTTGGTGGCTACACCTTC
TRBJ2-7,TRBV7-2,.,.,CASSLRSTTSYEQYF,TGTGCCAGCAGCTTAAGGTCTACCACCTCCTACGAGCAGTACTTC
TRBJ2-3,TRBV6-4,.,few,CASSESGSTDTQYF,TGTGCCAGCAGTGAATCGGGGAGCACAGATACGCAGTATTTT
TRBJ2-1,TRBV7-2,.,.,CASSLDDLYNEQFF,TGTGCCAGCAGCTTAGATGACCTCTACAATGAGCAGTTCTTC
TRBJ2-7,TRBV13,.,.,CASSVGLSAPYEQYF,TGTGCCAGCAGCGTGGGTTTATCAGCTCCCTACGAGCAGTACTTC
TRBJ1-4,TRBV28,.,few,CASSFPIIATNEKLFF,TGTGCCAGCAGTTTCCCCATAATTGCAACTAATGAAAAACTGTTTTTT
TRBJ2-7,TRBV10-3,.,.,CAISESMVSFSYEQYF,TGTGCCATCAGTGAGTCAATGGTCTCCTTCTCCTACGAGCAGTACTTC
TRBJ2-7,TRBV28,.,.,CASSLGGASYEQYF,TGTGCCAGCAGCTTAGGGGGGGCGTCCTACGAGCAGTACTTC
TRBJ1-2,TRBV28,TRBD1,.,CASSSHRGSYGYTF,TGTGCCAGCAGTTCCCACAGGGGGAGCTATGGCTACACCTTC
TRBJ2-7,TRBV9,.,.,CASSVTDRPYEQYF,TGTGCCAGCAGCGTAACAGACAGGCCCTACGAGCAGTACTTC
TRBJ2-1,TRBV29-1,.,.,CSAQDYNEQFF,TGCAGCGCCCAGGATTACAATGAGCAGTTCTTC
TRBJ1-1,TRBV18,.,.,CASSPSGDTEAFF,TGTGCCAGCTCCCCTTCGGGTGACACTGAAGCTTTCTTT
TRBJ1-3,TRBV6-1,.,few,CASKTRDLSGNTIYF,TGTGCCAGTAAAACCCGGGACCTTTCTGGAAACACCATATATTTT
TRBJ2-5,TRBV28,.,.,CASSLWTVEAQYF,TGTGCCAGCAGTTTATGGACAGTAGAGGCCCAGTACTTC
TRBJ1-3,TRBV2,.,.,CASSEDTSSGNTIYF,TGTGCCAGCAGTGAAGACACTAGCTCTGGAAACACCATATATTTT
TRBJ2-3,TRBV27,.,.,CASSLIPGADTQYF,TGTGCCAGCAGTTTAATTCCAGGGGCAGATACGCAGTATTTT
TRBJ2-3,TRBV18,TRBD2,.,CASSPPQGSGGTDTQYF,TGTGCCAGCTCACCACCGCAAGGTAGCGGGGGCACAGATACGCAGTATTTT